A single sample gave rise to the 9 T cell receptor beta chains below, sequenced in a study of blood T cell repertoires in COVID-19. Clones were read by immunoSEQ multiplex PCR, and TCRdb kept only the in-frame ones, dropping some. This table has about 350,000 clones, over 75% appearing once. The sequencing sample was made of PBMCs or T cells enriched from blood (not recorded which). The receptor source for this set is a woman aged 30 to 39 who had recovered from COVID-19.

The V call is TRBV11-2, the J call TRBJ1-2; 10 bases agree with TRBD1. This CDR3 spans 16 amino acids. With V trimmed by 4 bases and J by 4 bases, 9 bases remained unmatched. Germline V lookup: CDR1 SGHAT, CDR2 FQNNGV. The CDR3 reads CASSSRHRTGGYGYTF. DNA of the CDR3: TGTGCCAGCAGCTCCCGTCACAGGACAGGGGGCTATGGCTACACCTTC.

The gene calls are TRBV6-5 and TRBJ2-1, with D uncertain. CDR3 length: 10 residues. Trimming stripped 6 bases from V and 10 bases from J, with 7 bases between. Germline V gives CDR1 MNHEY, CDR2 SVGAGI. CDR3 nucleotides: TGTGCCAGCAGATTCGAGGAGCAGTTCTTC. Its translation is CASRFEEQFF.

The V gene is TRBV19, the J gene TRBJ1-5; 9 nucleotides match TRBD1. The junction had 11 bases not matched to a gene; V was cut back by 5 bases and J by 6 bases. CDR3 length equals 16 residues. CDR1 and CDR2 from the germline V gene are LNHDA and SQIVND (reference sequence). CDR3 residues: CASSQTHRGPPQPQHF. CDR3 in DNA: TGTGCCAGTAGTCAAACCCACAGGGGGCCTCCTCAGCCCCAGCATTTT.

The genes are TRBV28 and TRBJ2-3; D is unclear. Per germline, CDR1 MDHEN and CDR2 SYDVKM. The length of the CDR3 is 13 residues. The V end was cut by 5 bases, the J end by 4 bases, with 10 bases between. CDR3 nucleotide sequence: TGTGCCAGCAGTGCTATAGTCTCAGATACGCAGTATTTT. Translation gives CASSAIVSDTQYF.

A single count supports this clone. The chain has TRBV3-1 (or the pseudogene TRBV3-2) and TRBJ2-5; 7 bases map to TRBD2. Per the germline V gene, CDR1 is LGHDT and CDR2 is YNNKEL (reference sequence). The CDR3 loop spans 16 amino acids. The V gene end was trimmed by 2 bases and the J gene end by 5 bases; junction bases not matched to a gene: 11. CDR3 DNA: TGTGCCAGCAGCCAACGACAACAGACTAGCATGGAGACCCAGTACTTC. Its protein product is CASSQRQQTSMETQYF.

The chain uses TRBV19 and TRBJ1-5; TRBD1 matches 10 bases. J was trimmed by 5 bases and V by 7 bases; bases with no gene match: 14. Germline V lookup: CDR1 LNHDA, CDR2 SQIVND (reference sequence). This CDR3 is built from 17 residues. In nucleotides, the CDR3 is TGTGCCAGTACCCCTCTCTGGGACAGGGGCTACGATCAGCCCCAGCATTTT. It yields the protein CASTPLWDRGYDQPQHF.

The CDR3 coding sequence is TGTGCCAGCAGTGAAGATGCACGCGGCCGCTACACCTTC. Amino acids: CASSEDARGRYTF. The rearrangement uses TRBV2 and TRBJ1-2; unclear D gene. Trimming stripped 1 base from V and 9 bases from J, with 12 bases between. This CDR3 has 13 amino acids. CDR1 is SNHLY, CDR2 FYNNEI, per germline.

The CDR3 DNA follows: TGTGCCAGCAGCGTCACAGGGGGCGTAAATGAGCAGTTCTTC. Residues: CASSVTGGVNEQFF. V is TRBV9 and J is TRBJ2-1; 9 positions match TRBD1. CDR3 length: 14 residues. Germline V gives CDR1 SGDLS, CDR2 YYNGEE. Losses at the gene ends were 2 bases for V and 7 bases for J; bases not matched to a gene: 4.

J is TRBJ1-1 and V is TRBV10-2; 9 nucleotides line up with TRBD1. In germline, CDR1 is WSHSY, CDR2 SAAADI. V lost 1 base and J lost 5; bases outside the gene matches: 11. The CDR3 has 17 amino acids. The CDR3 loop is CASSELSTDRGKTEAFF. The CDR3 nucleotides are TGCGCCAGCAGTGAGTTGAGCACAGACAGGGGGAAAACTGAAGCTTTCTTT.